These T cell receptor beta chains were read from a single sample in a study of T cells after yellow fever vaccination. TCRdb recomputed calls from the 5' RACE reads with MiXCR, one row per CDR3 protein. The profile shows about 500,000 distinct CDR3 sequences, around 16% of them singletons. Sample: PBMCs, taken 5 days after the first yellow fever vaccination. The receptors derive from a man younger than 35 who received the YFV17D yellow fever vaccine. The CDR3 runs from the conserved cysteine through the conserved F or W. A D gene is named only where the DNA matches it firmly. Size tells how often a clone was seen (once, few, many) or the class of an expanded clone, and some rows leave it out.

J gene	clone size	D gene	V gene	CDR3 DNA	CDR3 protein
TRBJ1-1	few	.	TRBV12-5	TGTGCTAGTGGTTTCAATACGGGACACCTGAATACTGAAGCTTTCTTT	CASGFNTGHLNTEAFF
TRBJ2-2	few	TRBD2	TRBV6-5	TGTGCCAGCAGTTACTCGCCACCGGGACTAGCGGCCACCGGGGAGCTGTTTTTT	CASSYSPPGLAATGELFF
TRBJ2-5	.	.	TRBV12-3/TRBV12-4	TGTGCCAGCAGGCGGGACAGTACTCAAGAGACCCAGTACTTC	CASRRDSTQETQYF
TRBJ2-1	.	TRBD1	TRBV4-1	TGCGCCAGCAGCCAGAGCCGACAGGGATTGAATGAGCAGTTCTTC	CASSQSRQGLNEQFF
TRBJ1-4	few	.	TRBV11-2	TGTGCCAGCAGCTTAGGATTCCTATCCGGGGGCGGTGAAAAACTGTTTTTT	CASSLGFLSGGGEKLFF
TRBJ2-5	.	.	TRBV7-2	TGTGCCAGCAGCCCTTTGAGGGAGGAGACCCAGTACTTC	CASSPLREETQYF
TRBJ1-5	many	.	TRBV4-1	TGCGCCAGCAGCCAAGGAACCCTAGCCGGCCCACGGTATAGCAATCAGCCCCAGCATTTT	CASSQGTLAGPRYSNQPQHF
TRBJ2-1	.	TRBD1	TRBV10-3	TGTGCCATCAAGAACAGGGGCCACGGCAATGAGCAGTTCTTC	CAIKNRGHGNEQFF
TRBJ2-5	once	TRBD1	TRBV7-6	TGTGCCAGCAGCCGAGACAGGGCCGTCCAAGAGACCCAGTACTTC	CASSRDRAVQETQYF
TRBJ2-5	.	.	TRBV4-1	TGCGCCAGCAGCCAAGTGGTGGGAGGAGGCCAGTACTTC	CASSQVVGGGQYF
TRBJ2-7	.	.	TRBV4-1	TGCGCCAGCAGCCAGATCAGCTCCTACGAGCAGTACTTC	CASSQISSYEQYF
TRBJ2-1	few	.	TRBV7-9	TGTGCCAGCAGCTTTCAATACTTACTCGTTGCCAATGAGCAGTTCTTC	CASSFQYLLVANEQFF
TRBJ1-2	.	.	TRBV14	TGTGCCAGCAGCCAACGCCCTCGGGGGGTGGGCGGCTACACCTTC	CASSQRPRGVGGYTF
TRBJ1-1	.	.	TRBV14	TGTGCCAGCAGCCAAGAAAGGGTGAGGGGACGTGGAGCTTTCTTT	CASSQERVRGRGAFF
TRBJ2-1	many	TRBD2	TRBV5-1	TGCGCCAGCAGCTACCCTAGCGGGGGGGCCGTGGTCGGTGAGCAGTTCTTC	CASSYPSGGAVVGEQFF
TRBJ2-5	.	TRBD1	TRBV12-3/TRBV12-4	TGTGCCAGCAGTCCCGGGACAGGGAGGGTAACGGAGACCCAGTACTTC	CASSPGTGRVTETQYF
TRBJ2-1	.	.	TRBV5-5	TGTGCCAGCAGCTTGATCAGGGCCGTAGAAGTCTACAATGAGCAGTTCTTC	CASSLIRAVEVYNEQFF
TRBJ2-1	few	.	TRBV19	TGTGCCAGTAGTACCCGATCCGCATATGAGCAGTTCTTC	CASSTRSAYEQFF
TRBJ1-1	.	.	TRBV7-2	TGTGCCAGCAGCTTCGGCCACCCGGCGATCGCTGAAGCTTTCTTT	CASSFGHPAIAEAFF
TRBJ2-6	few	TRBD2	TRBV5-6	TGTGCCAGCAGCTCACTAGCGTCTGGGGCCAACGTCCTGACTTTC	CASSSLASGANVLTF
TRBJ2-3	.	.	TRBV7-9	TGTGCCAGCAGCTTAGTCGTGGGATCGGATACGCAGTATTTT	CASSLVVGSDTQYF
TRBJ1-1	.	TRBD1	TRBV2	TGTGCCAGCAACGGACCCGGGACAGGGGAAGCTTTCTTT	CASNGPGTGEAFF
TRBJ1-2	few	TRBD1	TRBV4-2	TGTGCCAGCAGCCAAGGGACAGGGGGCTCTTCTAACTATGGCTACACCTTC	CASSQGTGGSSNYGYTF
TRBJ1-5	.	.	TRBV7-9	TGTGCCACCTCGGGACACCTCAATCAGCCCCAGCATTTT	CATSGHLNQPQHF
TRBJ1-6	few	.	TRBV4-2	TGTGCCAGCAGCCAAGAAGGGCAGGATAATTCACCCCTCCACTTT	CASSQEGQDNSPLHF
TRBJ2-4	.	TRBD2	TRBV4-2	TGTGCCAGCAGCCAATTTAACCCCGCTAGCGGGGGGGCCGAAAACATTCAGTACTTC	CASSQFNPASGGAENIQYF
TRBJ2-1	few	.	TRBV27	TGTGCCAGCAGTTTATGGGACCCGGGGTCCGATGAGCAGTTCTTC	CASSLWDPGSDEQFF
TRBJ2-3	.	TRBD2	TRBV4-1	TGCGCCAGCAGCGCCACTAGCGGGGCCTACACAGATACGCAGTATTTT	CASSATSGAYTDTQYF
TRBJ1-5	.	TRBD1	TRBV4-1	TGCGCCAGCAGCGTAACATGGGGGCAGGGGGCAGGTCAGCCCCAGCATTTT	CASSVTWGQGAGQPQHF